Many counts were recorded for the clone carrying this T cell receptor (beta chain). The antigen remains unidentified. The data are from a study of metastatic and nonmetastatic thyroid tumors. On the study more broadly: Repertoires from malignant and benign thyroid patients were compared across blood and tumor or nodule tissue. Study-level results: Patients with malignant thyroid tumors reportedly had significantly higher TCR beta diversity than those with benign nodules, in blood and tumor.

Thyroid surgery had not been preceded by any treatment in any patient. This CDR3 has 11 residues. Germline CDR1 is SGHAT and CDR2 is FQNNGV. Trimming pared 8 bases from V and 4 bases from J, leaving 8 bases between. TCRdb recomputed clones from the PCR reads via MiXCR. The data contain about 39,000 clones, approximately 20% of them seen just once; the ten biggest clones take up around 16%. The clonotype was recovered from a female donor with papillary thyroid cancer or a benign thyroid nodule (not recorded which). Some clones in this sample may be carry-over from other donors' samples. The sequenced sample consisted of blood. The genes are TRBV11-2 and TRBJ2-5, with D unresolved. CDR3 DNA: TGTGCCAGCTCGGTGGGAGAGACCCAGTACTTC. Protein: CASSVGETQYF.